This TCR beta chain was captured in a study of control samples from healthy donors and cancer patients. Data came from immunoSEQ multiplex PCR; TCRdb stores just in-frame clones and leaves some out. The profile shows 75,000 to 80,000 clones, roughly 89% of them singletons. There are 13 residues in the CDR3. In germline, CDR1 is LGHNT, CDR2 FRNRAP. V lost 1 base, J lost 5 bases, and 8 bases lay in between. The specimen was PBMCs. The rearrangement uses TRBV12-5 and TRBJ1-1; D ambiguous. This sequence was found in a woman aged 50 to 65 with colorectal cancer. In nucleotides, the CDR3 is TGTGCTAGTGGTTTGGGAAGAACGACTGAAGCTTTCTTT. Protein product: CASGLGRTTEAFF.